One and the same sample provided the 26 T cell receptor beta chains below, sequenced in a study of cytomegalovirus exposure and HLA in healthy donors (dated by TCRdb to about 2017). The library came from the immunoSEQ multiplex PCR assay. In its TCRdb copy, this immuneACCESS table keeps in-frame sequences only and misses some clones. Where compared with another copy, unresolved V genes explain less than half of these, and the others have no known cause. This sample gives under 250,000 clones in total; 70% to 90% of them show up just once. Around 5.4% of the sample belongs to the ten largest clones. Sequenced sample: PBMCs. The receptors come from a woman under 30 in good health and CMV-seronegative.

The chain joins TRBV7-7 to TRBJ2-1; D not certain. The germline V and J ends were trimmed by 5 bases and 9 bases, with 14 bases remaining between them. CDR3 size: 13 residues. Looked up from germline, CDR1 is SSHAT and CDR2 is FNYEAQ (reference sequence). Here the CDR3 DNA reads TGTGCCAGCAGCCCCAGTGGGGTCGGTGAGCAGTTCTTC. Translation: CASSPSGVGEQFF. The variable domain in full, with the rest retrieved from reference TRBV7-7 and TRBJ2-1, is GAGVSQSPRYKVTKRGQDVTLRCDPISSHATLYWYQQALGQGPEFLTYFNYEAQPDKSGLPSDRFSAERPEGSISTLTIQRTEQRDSAMYRCASSPSGVGEQFFGPGTRLTVL.

With respect to this clone: Other DNA variants within this sample encode the same CDR3. The V and J genes are TRBV5-1 and TRBJ2-3; D unclear. CDR1 is SGHRS and CDR2 is YFSETQ in the germline V gene. V was trimmed by 0 bases and J by 4 bases, leaving 6 bases between them. This CDR3 has 13 residues. Written as DNA, the CDR3 is TGCGCCAGCAGCTTGGGGGGTGCAGATACGCAGTATTTT. It codes for CASSLGGADTQYF.

This clone was counted a few times. This chain uses TRBV29-1 with TRBJ1-1; no firm D call. This CDR3 has 12 residues. Deletions cut 7 bases from V and 0 bases from J, with 9 bases between. Per the germline V gene, CDR1 is SQVTM and CDR2 is ANQGSEA. The CDR3 DNA sequence: TGCAGCGGACAATCTATGAACACTGAAGCTTTCTTT. It is translated as CSGQSMNTEAFF.

The V and J genes are TRBV10-3 and TRBJ2-4; D possibly corresponds to TRBD1 (6 bases). In germline, CDR1 is ENHRY, CDR2 SYGVKD. The germline V and J ends were trimmed by 6 bases and 3 bases, with 9 bases remaining between them. The CDR3 consists of 13 residues. CDR3 loop: CAISPQGKNIQYF. The DNA of the CDR3 is TGTGCCATCAGCCCACAGGGCAAAAACATTCAGTACTTC.

The sample holds a few counts of this clone. The chain recombines TRBV7-8 with TRBJ2-1; no firm D call. The CDR3 has 14 residues. The germline V and J ends were trimmed by 6 bases and 8 bases, with 17 bases remaining between them. Germline V gene data show CDR1 as SGHVS and CDR2 as FQNEAQ. The chain's CDR3 is CASRHPIHSHEQFF. CDR3 bases: TGTGCCAGCAGACACCCGATTCATAGCCATGAGCAGTTCTTC.

The V gene is TRBV28, the J gene TRBJ2-7, with TRBD2 matching 13 bases. Germline V gene lookup returns CDR1 MDHEN and CDR2 SYDVKM. This CDR3 has 17 amino acids. V lost 1 base and J lost 2; bases outside the gene matches: 5. DNA for the CDR3: TGTGCCAGCAGTTTATCGGGACTAGCGGGACCGGCCTACGAGCAGTACTTC. As protein: CASSLSGLAGPAYEQYF.

The chain links TRBV30 to TRBJ1-1; D possibly corresponds to TRBD1 (5 bases). Germline CDR1 reads GTSNPN; CDR2 reads SVGIG (reference sequence). V lost 0 bases and J lost 3, with 11 bases in between. The CDR3 contains 14 residues. In nucleotides, the CDR3 is TGTGCCTGGAGTGTATCCCAGGGTGACACTGAAGCTTTCTTT. Protein sequence: CAWSVSQGDTEAFF.

The chain carries TRBV5-1 and TRBJ1-1; a weak D match, TRBD1 (6 bases). Deletions cut 5 bases from V and 1 base from J, with 12 bases between. The germline gives CDR1 SGHRS, CDR2 YFSETQ. The CDR3 runs to 14 residues. The CDR3 sequence: CASRAGGGNTEAFF. The CDR3 coding sequence is TGCGCCAGCAGAGCCGGAGGGGGGAACACTGAAGCTTTCTTT.

The rearrangement joins TRBV5-1 to TRBJ2-7; D not resolved. V was trimmed by 4 bases and J by 7 bases, leaving 21 bases between them. CDR1 and CDR2 from the germline V gene are SGHRS and YFSETQ. The CDR3 contains 15 residues. The CDR3: CASSTHPELYQEQYF. The DNA of the CDR3 is TGCGCCAGCAGCACGCACCCGGAATTGTACCAGGAGCAGTACTTC. Based on the CDR3 plus reference TRBV5-1 and TRBJ2-7, the full variable domain is KAGVTQTPRYLIKTRGQQVTLSCSPISGHRSVSWYQQTPGQGLQFLFEYFSETQRNKGNFPGRFSGRQFSNSRSEMNVSTLELGDSALYLCASSTHPELYQEQYFGPGTRLTVT.

CDR3 residues: CASSYRGTTDTQYF. CDR3 DNA: TGTGCCAGCAGTTACCGGGGGACCACAGATACGCAGTATTTT. The chain has TRBV6-6 and TRBJ2-3; D is perhaps TRBD2 (6 bases). The CDR3 loop spans 14 amino acids. The V gene lost 2 bases and the J gene lost 2 bases, with 8 bases spanning the gap. Germline lookup yields CDR1 MNHNY and CDR2 SVGAGI (reference sequence).

The chain couples TRBV2 to TRBJ2-7, with D possibly matching TRBD1 (6 bases). Germline lookup yields CDR1 SNHLY and CDR2 FYNNEI. V was trimmed by 6 bases and J by 5 bases, leaving 14 bases between them. CDR3 length equals 13 residues. The chain's CDR3 is CASRVGQPHEQYF. The CDR3 region has the DNA TGTGCCAGCAGGGTGGGACAACCCCACGAGCAGTACTTC.

J is TRBJ2-5 and V is TRBV18; 8 bases align to TRBD2. The V segment lost 5 bases and the J segment 3 bases; nucleotides outside the gene matches: 11. Germline CDR1 is KGHSH and CDR2 is LQKENI. The CDR3 has 16 amino acids. The CDR3 sequence: CASSVGAGVRKETQYF. The CDR3 DNA reads as TGTGCCAGCTCAGTGGGAGCGGGAGTCCGTAAAGAGACCCAGTACTTC.

This chain joins TRBV5-4 and TRBJ2-7, with D possibly matching TRBD2 (5 bases). The CDR3 contains 15 residues. CDR1 and CDR2 (germline): SGHNT, YYREEE (reference sequence). The V and J ends lost 4 bases and 1 base respectively, with 15 bases between them. The CDR3 DNA sequence: TGTGCCAGCAGCCCATTACCCGGGGTGTCCTACGAGCAGTACTTC. It yields the protein CASSPLPGVSYEQYF.

The rearrangement joins TRBV6-5 to TRBJ2-1, with D perhaps matching TRBD2 (5 bases). This CDR3 contains 13 residues. V was shortened by 6 bases and J by 4 bases, with 10 bases between the two germline ends. The germline CDR1 and CDR2 sequences are MNHEY and SVGAGI. DNA for the CDR3: TGTGCCAGCAGGTCGGGGTCTTACAATGAGCAGTTCTTC. As protein: CASRSGSYNEQFF.

This sequence joins TRBV2 and TRBJ1-2; D possibly corresponds to TRBD1 (6 bases). The V and J ends lost 0 bases and 2 bases respectively, with 13 bases between them. The CDR3 is 16 residues long. Germline lookup yields CDR1 SNHLY and CDR2 FYNNEI. CDR3 in DNA: TGTGCCAGCAGTGAAGCGCGGGCGGGGGCGAACTATGGCTACACCTTC. As protein: CASSEARAGANYGYTF.

V usage is TRBV7-8 and J usage is TRBJ2-1; D may be TRBD1 (6 bases). The CDR3 has 17 amino acids. Trimming removed 5 bases from V and 2 bases from J, with 19 bases in between. Germline V lookup: CDR1 SGHVS, CDR2 FQNEAQ. The CDR3 sequence is CASSASSGTQTYNEQFF. In DNA form, the CDR3 reads TGTGCCAGCAGCGCCAGCTCAGGGACACAAACCTACAATGAGCAGTTCTTC.

This clone appeared a single time. The chain employs TRBV4-1 and TRBJ2-3, with TRBD2 matching 8 bases. The ends lost 6 bases at V and 10 bases at J; junction bases unmatched: 21. Looked up from germline, CDR1 is MGHRA and CDR2 is YSYEKL. This CDR3 region has 17 residues. Here the CDR3 DNA reads TGCGCCAGCAGTCTTGAACCGGGACTAGTAGCTTCCACGGCGCAGTATTTT. Its protein is CASSLEPGLVASTAQYF.

This clone was counted once. This sequence joins TRBV2 and TRBJ1-6; D possibly corresponds to TRBD1 (6 bases). Deletions cut 4 bases from V and 8 bases from J, with 12 bases between. CDR1 and CDR2 from the germline V gene are SNHLY and FYNNEI. The CDR3 length is 14 residues. CDR3 residues: CASSAGQTYSPLHF. The CDR3 nucleotides are TGTGCCAGCAGTGCCGGACAGACCTATTCACCCCTCCACTTT.

This clone was recorded once. The chain recombines TRBV18 with TRBJ2-2; perhaps D is TRBD1 or TRBD2 (7 bases each). CDR3 length equals 20 residues. From germline, CDR1 is KGHSH and CDR2 LQKENI. The V end lost 2 bases, the J end lost 2 bases, and 24 bases lay between the germline ends. The CDR3 region is CASSPSGGAGAPLNTGELFF. Written as DNA, the CDR3 is TGTGCCAGCTCACCATCAGGGGGGGCGGGAGCCCCACTAAACACCGGGGAGCTGTTTTTT. The variable domain in full, with the rest retrieved from reference TRBV18 and TRBJ2-2, is NAGVMQNPRHLVRRRGQEARLRCSPMKGHSHVYWYRQLPEEGLKFMVYLQKENIIDESGMPKERFSAEFPKEGPSILRIQQVVRGDSAAYFCASSPSGGAGAPLNTGELFFGEGSRLTVL.

V and J are TRBV6-1 and TRBJ1-2, with 9 bases lining up with TRBD1. Trimming at V came to 4 bases and at J to 5 bases, leaving 14 bases not matched to a gene. Germline CDR1 and CDR2: MNHNS and SASEGT. This CDR3 is built from 17 residues. The CDR3 DNA reads as TGTGCCAGCAGTGTCCGGACAGGGGAAGACAAAAATTATGGCTACACCTTC. The encoded protein is CASSVRTGEDKNYGYTF.

The chain is built from TRBV5-1 and TRBJ2-3, with 8 nucleotides matching TRBD1. Germline CDR1 is SGHRS and CDR2 is YFSETQ. The J segment lost 1 base and the V segment lost 4 bases, leaving 5 bases of the junction unmatched. CDR3 length: 15 residues. CDR3 amino acids: CASSETGVGTDTQYF. In DNA, the CDR3 is TGCGCCAGCAGCGAGACAGGGGTGGGCACAGATACGCAGTATTTT.

This clone was picked up one time. The chain recombines TRBV6-1 with TRBJ2-3, with 12 bases identical to TRBD2. V dropped 4 bases and J dropped 3; count of bases not matched to a gene: 2. Per germline, CDR1 MNHNS and CDR2 SASEGT. The CDR3 contains 15 residues. The DNA for the CDR3 is TGTGCCAGCAGTGGGCTAGCGGGAGGGACAGATACGCAGTATTTT. Translation gives CASSGLAGGTDTQYF.

The gene calls are TRBV9 and TRBJ1-4, with D hard to call. The length of the CDR3 is 14 residues. Trimming stripped 0 bases from V and 1 base from J, with 4 bases between. Germline V CDR1 and CDR2: SGDLS, YYNGEE. The CDR3 bases are TGTGCCAGCAGCGTAGGAGAAACTAATGAAAAACTGTTTTTT. Translating gives CASSVGETNEKLFF.

V usage is TRBV6-6 and J usage is TRBJ2-7; 8 positions match TRBD1. V lost 5 bases, J lost 2 bases, and 5 bases stayed unmatched. This CDR3 spans 14 amino acids. Germline assignment: CDR1 MNHNY and CDR2 SVGAGI (reference sequence). CDR3 coding DNA: TGTGCCAGCAGTCTGACAGGGGATACCTACGAGCAGTACTTC. Its protein product is CASSLTGDTYEQYF.

The chain carries TRBV9 and TRBJ1-6; D unresolved. Germline CDR1 SGDLS, CDR2 YYNGEE. The CDR3 is 15 residues long. V was clipped by 4 bases and J by 9 bases, with 17 bases between them. CDR3 nucleotide sequence: TGTGCCAGCAGCTCCCGGGCCGCAGGCAGTTCACCCCTCCACTTT. Its translation: CASSSRAAGSSPLHF.

V and J are TRBV18 and TRBJ2-7; 7 bases map to TRBD1. The CDR3 length is 18 residues. The V segment lost 3 bases and the J segment 1 base; nucleotides outside the gene matches: 15. In germline, CDR1 is KGHSH, CDR2 LQKENI. CDR3 nucleotide sequence: TGTGCCAGCTCACCTCCTCGGGACAGCCTCGGCCCATCCTACGAGCAGTACTTC. This sequence encodes CASSPPRDSLGPSYEQYF.